The sequence of this TCR beta chain was determined in a study of blood T cell repertoires in COVID-19. Study-level information: The United States, Italy and Spain were the sources of the acute and convalescent COVID-19 samples.

The ends lost 6 bases at V and 7 bases at J; junction bases unmatched: 10. The CDR3 is 14 amino acids. The germline CDR1 and CDR2 sequences are SQVTM and ANQGSEA. Per the original data handling: Reference gene primers were amplified, and this amplification served to estimate nucleated cell counts. Profiled with immunoSEQ multiplex PCR; TCRdb holds only in-frame clones, not every one. V, J and clone size are those of that table, while D and trimming were read from the DNA. In the table there are about 240,000 clones, 87% of which are singletons. The sample was PBMCs or T cells enriched from blood (not recorded which). The V call is TRBV29-1, the J call TRBJ2-7; 12 positions match TRBD2. The sequence was obtained from a woman aged 30 to 39 with acute COVID-19. The CDR3 loop is CSVDSSGGANEQYF. The CDR3 coding sequence is TGCAGCGTGGACTCTAGCGGGGGGGCCAATGAGCAGTACTTC.